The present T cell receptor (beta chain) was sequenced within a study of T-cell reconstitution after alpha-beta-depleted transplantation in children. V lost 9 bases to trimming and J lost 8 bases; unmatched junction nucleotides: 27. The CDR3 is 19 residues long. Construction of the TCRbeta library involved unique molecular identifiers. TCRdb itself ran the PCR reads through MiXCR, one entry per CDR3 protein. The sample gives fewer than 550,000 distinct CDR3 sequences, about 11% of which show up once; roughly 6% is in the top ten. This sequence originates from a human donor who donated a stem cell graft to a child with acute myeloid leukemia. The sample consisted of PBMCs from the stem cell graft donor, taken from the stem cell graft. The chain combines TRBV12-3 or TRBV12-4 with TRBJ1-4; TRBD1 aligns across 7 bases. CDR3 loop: CARGADLPLSEGATEKLFF. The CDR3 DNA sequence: TGTGCCAGAGGGGCCGATCTTCCTCTATCCGAGGGGGCCACAGAAAAACTGTTTTTT.